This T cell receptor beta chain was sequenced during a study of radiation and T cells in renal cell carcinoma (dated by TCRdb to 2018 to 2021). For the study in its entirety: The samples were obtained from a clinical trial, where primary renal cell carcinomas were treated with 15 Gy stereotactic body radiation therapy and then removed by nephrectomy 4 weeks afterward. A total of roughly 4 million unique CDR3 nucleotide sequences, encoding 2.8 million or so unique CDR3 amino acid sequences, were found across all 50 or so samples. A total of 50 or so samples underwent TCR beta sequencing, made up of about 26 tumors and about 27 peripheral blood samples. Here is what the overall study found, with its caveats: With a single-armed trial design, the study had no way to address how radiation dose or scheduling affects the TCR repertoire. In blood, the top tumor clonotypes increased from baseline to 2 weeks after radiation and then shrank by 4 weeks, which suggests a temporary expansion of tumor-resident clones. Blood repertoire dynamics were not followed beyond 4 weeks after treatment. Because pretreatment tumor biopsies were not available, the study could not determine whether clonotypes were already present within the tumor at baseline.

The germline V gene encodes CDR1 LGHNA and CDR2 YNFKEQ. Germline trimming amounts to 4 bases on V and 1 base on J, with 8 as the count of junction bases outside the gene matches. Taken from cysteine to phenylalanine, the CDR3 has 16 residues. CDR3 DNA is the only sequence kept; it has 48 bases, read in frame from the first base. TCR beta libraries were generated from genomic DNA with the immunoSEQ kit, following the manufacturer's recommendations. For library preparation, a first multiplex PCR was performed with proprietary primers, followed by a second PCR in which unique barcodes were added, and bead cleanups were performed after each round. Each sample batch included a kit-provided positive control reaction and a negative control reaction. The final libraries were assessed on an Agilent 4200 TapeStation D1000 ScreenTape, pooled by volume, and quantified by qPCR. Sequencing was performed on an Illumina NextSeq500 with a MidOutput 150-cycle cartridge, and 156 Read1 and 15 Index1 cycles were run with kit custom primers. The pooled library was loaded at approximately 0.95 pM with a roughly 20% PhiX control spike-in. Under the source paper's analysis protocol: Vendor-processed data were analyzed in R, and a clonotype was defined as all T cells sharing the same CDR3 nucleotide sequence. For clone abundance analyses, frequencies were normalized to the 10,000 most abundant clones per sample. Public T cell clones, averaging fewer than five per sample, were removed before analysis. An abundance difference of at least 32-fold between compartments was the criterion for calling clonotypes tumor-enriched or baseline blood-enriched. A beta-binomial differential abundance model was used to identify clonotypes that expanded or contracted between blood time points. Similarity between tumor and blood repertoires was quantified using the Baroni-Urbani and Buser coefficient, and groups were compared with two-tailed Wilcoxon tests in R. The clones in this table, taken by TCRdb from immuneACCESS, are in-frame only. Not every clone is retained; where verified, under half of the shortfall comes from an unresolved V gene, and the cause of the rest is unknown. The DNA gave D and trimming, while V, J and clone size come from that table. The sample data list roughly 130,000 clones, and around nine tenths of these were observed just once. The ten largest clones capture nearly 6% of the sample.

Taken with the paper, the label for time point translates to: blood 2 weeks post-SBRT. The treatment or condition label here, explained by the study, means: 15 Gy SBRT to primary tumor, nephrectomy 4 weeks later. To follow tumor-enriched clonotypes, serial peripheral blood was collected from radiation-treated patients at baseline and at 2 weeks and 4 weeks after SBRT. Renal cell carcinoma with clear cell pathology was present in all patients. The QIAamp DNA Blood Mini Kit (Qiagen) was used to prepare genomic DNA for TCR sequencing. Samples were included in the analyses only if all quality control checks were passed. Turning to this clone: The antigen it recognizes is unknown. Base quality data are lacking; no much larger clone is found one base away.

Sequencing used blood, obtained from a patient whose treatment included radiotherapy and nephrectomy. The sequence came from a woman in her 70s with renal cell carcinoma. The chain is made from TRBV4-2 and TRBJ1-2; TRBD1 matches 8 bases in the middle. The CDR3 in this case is CASSRHGTGHNYGYTF. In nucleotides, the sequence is TGTGCCAGCAGCCGGCACGGGACAGGTCATAACTATGGCTACACCTTC.